The 26 T cell receptor beta chains listed next were all sequenced from one sample in a study of circulating CD8 cells and anti-PD-1 response in melanoma. Live CD3+CD8+TCRalphabeta+ cells were sorted into four subsets by PD-1 and/or TIGIT. Each library started from around 14 ng of total RNA using the QIAseq Immune Repertoire TCR panel. TCRdb fed the reads into MiXCR, producing one record per CDR3 protein. The table lists about 250 distinct CDR3 sequences, approximately 9% of them singletons. This material consisted of CD8+ T cells from PBMCs, taken at baseline or after one month of anti-PD-1 therapy (not recorded which). These receptors came from a human donor with melanoma.

This clonotype is termed medium-sized. The J gene is TRBJ2-2, the V gene TRBV12-3 or TRBV12-4; D is tentatively TRBD1 or TRBD2 (5 bases each). This CDR3 is built from 14 residues. V was shortened by 3 bases and J by 5 bases, with 10 bases between the two germline ends. CDR3 coding DNA: TGTGCCAGCAGTTTGGGACCAAGGACCGGGGAGCTGTTTTTT. It is translated as CASSLGPRTGELFF.

This clonotype is large by share. The chain recombines TRBV7-3 with TRBJ2-1, with a possible D match to TRBD1 (5 bases). CDR3 length equals 16 residues. V lost 0 bases and J lost 4, with 13 bases in between. Germline V lookup: CDR1 SGHTA, CDR2 FQGTGA. CDR3 DNA sequence: TGTGCCAGCAGCTTAACGACGGCAGGGCAATACAATGAGCAGTTCTTC. Its translation is CASSLTTAGQYNEQFF. Full variable domain (remainder filled in from reference TRBV7-3 and TRBJ2-1): GAGVSQTPSNKVTEKGKYVELRCDPISGHTALYWYRQSLGQGPEFLIYFQGTGAADDSGLPNDRFFAVRPEGSVSTLKIQRTERGDSAVYLCASSLTTAGQYNEQFFGPGTRLTVL.

By sample share, this clonotype is medium-sized. The genes are TRBV20-1 and TRBJ2-7; 8 bases line up with TRBD2. V dropped 0 bases and J dropped 3; count of bases not matched to a gene: 7. The germline gives CDR1 DFQATT, CDR2 SNEGSKA (reference sequence). The CDR3 has 15 amino acids. The CDR3 sequence is CSARDVSGINYEQYF. In DNA, the CDR3 is TGCAGTGCTAGAGATGTTAGCGGGATAAACTACGAGCAGTACTTC.

This clonotype was seen a few times. A read error may be the cause here, since a much bigger clone is one base away. The chain links TRBV29-1 to TRBJ2-1; D tentatively reads TRBD1 or TRBD2 (5 bases each). Looked up from germline, CDR1 is SQVTM and CDR2 is ANQGSEA. CDR3 size: 11 residues. CDR3: CSVGRDDEQFF. CDR3 in DNA: TGCAGTGTCGGCCGGGACGATGAGCAGTTCTTC.

This clonotype ranks as medium-sized. This chain links TRBV28 with TRBJ2-2; 12 bases are shared with TRBD2. This CDR3 is built from 16 residues. Trimming took 5 bases from V and 6 from J; bases not matched to a gene: 7. Germline CDR1 is MDHEN and CDR2 is SYDVKM. This CDR3 reads CASSPRTSGAAGELFF. CDR3 nucleotide sequence: TGTGCCAGCAGTCCACGGACTAGCGGGGCCGCCGGGGAGCTGTTTTTT.

Within the sample, this clonotype is large. One end of the junction does not line up with germline, which may come from a read error. V gene TRBV29-1 combines with J gene TRBJ1-1; D unresolved. The CDR3 sequence is 10 residues long. Germline-derived CDR1 and CDR2 are SQVTM and ANQGSEA. The CDR3 nucleotides read TGCAGTGTTGGGCACACTGAAGCTTTCTTT. Its translation is CSVGHTEAFF.

This clonotype is categorized as medium-sized (0.01 to 0.1%). The CDR3 sequence is CSARDWRTGTGANVLTF. For the CDR3, the DNA is TGCAGTGCTAGAGATTGGAGGACAGGGACTGGGGCCAACGTCCTGACTTTC. This chain joins TRBV20-1 and TRBJ2-6, with 8 bases aligning to TRBD1. This CDR3 is built from 17 residues. CDR1 DFQATT and CDR2 SNEGSKA come from the germline V gene (reference sequence). V was clipped by 0 bases and J by 2 bases; unmatched bases: 6.

This clonotype qualifies as medium-sized (0.01 to 0.1%). The chain links TRBV15 to TRBJ2-1; 10 bases are a match to TRBD2. Germline assignment: CDR1 LNHNV and CDR2 YYDKDF (reference sequence). This CDR3 is built from 17 residues. V was clipped by 4 bases and J by 1 base; unmatched bases: 7. CDR3 in amino acids: CATSNPASGRSYNEQFF. CDR3 DNA: TGTGCCACCAGCAACCCGGCTAGCGGGAGATCCTACAATGAGCAGTTCTTC. Drawing the rest from reference TRBV15 and TRBJ2-1, the complete variable domain is DAMVIQNPRYQVTQFGKPVTLSCSQTLNHNVMYWYQQKSSQAPKLLFHYYDKDFNNEADTPDNFQSRRPNTSFCFLDIRSPGLGDTAMYLCATSNPASGRSYNEQFFGPGTRLTVL.

This clonotype counts as medium-sized. The rearrangement joins TRBV28 to TRBJ2-1; the D call may be TRBD1 or TRBD2 (5 bases each). The CDR3 consists of 14 residues. Germline CDR1 MDHEN, CDR2 SYDVKM. Trimming pared 3 bases from V and 4 bases from J, leaving 10 bases between. The DNA for the CDR3 is TGTGCCAGCAGTTTCGGGACGTCTTACAATGAGCAGTTCTTC. Amino acids: CASSFGTSYNEQFF.

This rearrangement joins TRBV29-1 to TRBJ2-3; 11 positions match TRBD2. This CDR3 contains 20 residues. Trimming at V came to 0 bases and at J to 0 bases, leaving 14 bases not matched to a gene. Germline CDR1 and CDR2: SQVTM and ANQGSEA. The CDR3 DNA follows: TGCAGCGTTGAAGATATCGTGCTAGCGGGGGGCCCCGGGAGCACAGATACGCAGTATTTT. Its translation: CSVEDIVLAGGPGSTDTQYF.

By its share, this clonotype is large. V gene TRBV20-1 combines with J gene TRBJ2-7, with a weak D call TRBD2 (5 bases). CDR3 size: 13 residues. The germline V gene encodes CDR1 DFQATT and CDR2 SNEGSKA (reference sequence). V lost 4 bases and J 1 base, leaving 11 bases between the germline ends. CDR3 DNA sequence: TGCAGTGCTAAGCCGACTACTTCCTACGAGCAGTACTTC. Translating it yields CSAKPTTSYEQYF.

By its share, this clonotype is medium-sized (0.01 to 0.1%). The chain has TRBV19 and TRBJ2-1, with 7 bases aligning to TRBD1. V shed 4 bases, J shed 7 bases, and the junction held 4 bases outside the gene matches. Per the germline V gene, CDR1 is LNHDA and CDR2 is SQIVND (reference sequence). The CDR3 is 13 residues long. CDR3 bases: TGTGCCAGTAGTAAGACAGGGTGGAATGAGCAGTTCTTC. As protein: CASSKTGWNEQFF.

This clonotype is classed as large. At one boundary the junction diverges from the germline segment, which might be a read error. CDR3 in amino acids: CSVEDRGQGTNEQYF. In DNA form, the CDR3 reads TGCAGTGTTGAAGATCGGGGGCAGGGGACCAACGAGCAGTACTTC. This chain connects TRBV29-1 to TRBJ2-7; the D gene could be TRBD1 or TRBD2 (6 bases each). The germline V gene has CDR1 SQVTM and CDR2 ANQGSEA. The CDR3 spans 15 residues.

Sample share makes this clonotype medium-sized. This chain links TRBV29-1 with TRBJ2-7; TRBD2 matches 9 bases. The CDR3 covers 14 residues. Germline V gives CDR1 SQVTM, CDR2 ANQGSEA. The trim removed 3 bases at V and 6 bases at J, leaving 9 bases unmatched. This CDR3 is CSVDIAGELGEQYF. In DNA form, the CDR3 reads TGCAGCGTTGACATAGCGGGAGAGCTGGGCGAGCAGTACTTC.

This clonotype is large. The chain couples TRBV28 to TRBJ2-7; TRBD1 is a possible D gene (6 bases). The CDR3 extends over 12 amino acids. Trimming removed 8 bases at V and 3 bases at J, with 11 bases between. CDR1 and CDR2 (germline): MDHEN, SYDVKM. CDR3 sequence: CASVETGYEQYF. The CDR3 region has the DNA TGTGCCAGCGTGGAGACAGGCTACGAGCAGTACTTC.

This clonotype is labeled large. The J gene is TRBJ2-1, the V gene TRBV28, with D perhaps assigned TRBD1 or TRBD2 (5 bases each). The V and J ends lost 3 bases and 5 bases respectively, with 14 bases between them. The CDR3 totals 15 residues. Germline CDR1 MDHEN, CDR2 SYDVKM. CDR3 nucleotides: TGTGCCAGCAGTTTTCGGGGCCAGGTCCACAATGAGCAGTTCTTC. It specifies CASSFRGQVHNEQFF. The full variable domain, its missing parts supplied by reference TRBV28 and TRBJ2-1, is DVKVTQSSRYLVKRTGEKVFLECVQDMDHENMFWYRQDPGLGLRLIYFSYDVKMKEKGDIPEGYSVSREKKERFSLILESASTNQTSMYLCASSFRGQVHNEQFFGPGTRLTVL.

This clonotype was observed a few times. The V call is TRBV5-4, the J call TRBJ2-7; possibly TRBD1 or TRBD2 for D (5 bases each). This CDR3 contains 14 residues. Germline V CDR1 and CDR2: SGHNT, YYREEE (reference sequence). V dropped 4 bases and J dropped 3 bases, with 14 bases sitting between them. Written as DNA, the CDR3 is TGTGCCAGCAGCCTTTCCGGGGCCTACTACGAGCAGTACTTC. This encodes CASSLSGAYYEQYF.

By share, this clonotype counts as medium-sized. The rearrangement links TRBV20-1 to TRBJ2-1; no reliable D call. The CDR3 spans 12 residues. The germline V gene encodes CDR1 DFQATT and CDR2 SNEGSKA (reference sequence). V was pared by 1 base and J by 7 bases, with 8 bases between. CDR3: CSARGHLNEQFF. The CDR3 DNA reads TGCAGTGCTAGAGGGCACCTAAATGAGCAGTTCTTC.

J is TRBJ2-2 and V is TRBV9; TRBD2 aligns across 10 bases. Germline lookup yields CDR1 SGDLS and CDR2 YYNGEE. The CDR3 runs to 17 residues. The J segment lost 2 bases and the V segment lost 2 bases, leaving 6 bases of the junction unmatched. CDR3 in DNA: TGTGCCAGCAGCGTTAAACGGACTAGCGGAAACACCGGGGAGCTGTTTTTT. Its translation: CASSVKRTSGNTGELFF.

By its share, this clonotype is large. V gene TRBV28 combines with J gene TRBJ2-7; the D gene is possibly TRBD2 (5 bases). CDR3 length: 15 residues. Germline V gene sequence: CDR1 MDHEN, CDR2 SYDVKM. V was cut by 4 bases and J by 7 bases, with 20 bases left in between. The CDR3 DNA sequence: TGTGCCAGCAGTTCCATCGAGGGCCGGTCGGAAGAGCAGTACTTC. It is translated as CASSSIEGRSEEQYF.

In the case of this clonotype: A read error may account for a junction end that differs from germline. The rearrangement joins TRBV28 to TRBJ2-1; the D gene is possibly TRBD1 (6 bases). Per germline, CDR1 MDHEN and CDR2 SYDVKM. The CDR3 consists of 18 residues. The CDR3 loop reads CASSIPFRDTLSYNGQSF. CDR3 bases: TGTGCCAGCAGTATCCCGTTTCGGGACACTCTCTCCTACAATGGGCAGTCCTTC.

By sample share, this clonotype is large. The chain carries TRBV7-3 and TRBJ2-5; 11 nucleotides match TRBD2. Per the germline V gene, CDR1 is SGHTA and CDR2 is FQGTGA. V was clipped by 4 bases and J by 1 base; unmatched bases: 5. The CDR3 length is 16 residues. The chain's CDR3 is CASSSRLAGPQETQYF. Written as DNA, the CDR3 is TGTGCCAGCAGCTCTCGACTAGCGGGACCCCAAGAGACCCAGTACTTC.

This clonotype is labeled large. The chain uses TRBV19 and TRBJ2-7, with D unclear. The V and J ends lost 3 bases and 0 bases respectively, with 9 bases between them. Germline values: CDR1 LNHDA, CDR2 SQIVND (reference sequence). The length of the CDR3 is 14 residues. The CDR3 nucleotides are TGTGCCAGTAGTATTTCCGCGGCCTCCTACGAGCAGTACTTC. This encodes CASSISAASYEQYF.

Sample share makes this clonotype large. V usage is TRBV28 and J usage is TRBJ2-2; no definite D call. V dropped 3 bases and J dropped 4 bases, with 15 bases sitting between them. The CDR3 contains 16 residues. Germline assignment: CDR1 MDHEN and CDR2 SYDVKM. The CDR3 here is CASSFPIKGRTGELFF. For the CDR3, the DNA is TGTGCCAGCAGTTTCCCTATCAAGGGTCGCACCGGGGAGCTGTTTTTT.

This clonotype is medium-sized (0.01 to 0.1%) in the sample. This chain uses TRBV14 with TRBJ2-1; D is possibly TRBD2 (5 bases). The germline V gene encodes CDR1 SGHDN and CDR2 FVKESK. The length of the CDR3 is 13 residues. Trimming left V 4 bases short and J 3 bases short, with 7 bases between. In DNA form, the CDR3 reads TGTGCCAGCAGCCCGGGAATCTACAATGAGCAGTTCTTC. This sequence encodes CASSPGIYNEQFF.

By share, this clonotype counts as large (0.1 to 1%). The chain recombines TRBV10-3 with TRBJ2-7, with 8 nucleotides matching TRBD2. The germline V gene encodes CDR1 ENHRY and CDR2 SYGVKD. The CDR3 is 16 residues long. After removal of 1 base from V and 1 base from J, the junction contained 6 bases not matched to a gene. CDR3 sequence (DNA): TGTGCCATCAGTGAGTTTTGGCGGGGGGAATCCTACGAGCAGTACTTC. This codes for CAISEFWRGESYEQYF.